The 7 T cell receptor beta chains in this list originate from one sample, sequenced in a study of T cell repertoires in ileal Crohn's disease. Sequencing used immunoSEQ multiplex PCR; TCRdb keeps in-frame clones, though not all of them. The sample records around 15,000 clones, nearly 90% being singletons. The sequencing sample was made of ileal tissue. Receptor source: an adult with Crohn's disease.

The CDR3 spells CASSHGHDRYGYTF. The CDR3 DNA reads TGTGCCAGCAGCCACGGACATGACCGCTATGGCTACACCTTC. This sequence joins TRBV7-8 and TRBJ1-2; perhaps TRBD1 as D (5 bases). Trimming took 5 bases from V and 4 from J, leaving 14 bases between them. Germline V gene sequence: CDR1 SGHVS, CDR2 FQNEAQ. CDR3 length equals 14 residues.

This chain uses TRBV28 with TRBJ2-5, with 8 positions matching TRBD2. The DNA end is a closer match to TRBJ2-7, so the J assignment may be wrong. Germline CDR1 is MDHEN and CDR2 is SYDVKM. The CDR3 runs 14 residues. The CDR3 DNA sequence: TGTGCCAGCAGTTTTCCTAGCGGGTACTACGAGCAGTACTTC. It is translated as CASSFPSGYYEQYF.

The V gene is TRBV7-3, the J gene TRBJ1-3; D call uncertain. The CDR3 has 13 residues. Germline CDR1 is SGHTA and CDR2 is FQGTGA. Trimming left V 8 bases short and J 0 bases short, with 8 bases between. The CDR3 nucleotides are TGTGCCAGCGGCATCCCCTCTGGAAACACCATATATTTT. This encodes CASGIPSGNTIYF.

The gene calls are TRBV27 and TRBJ1-1, with D possibly TRBD1 on 5 matching bases. Germline loops: CDR1 MNHEY, CDR2 SMNVEV (reference sequence). The CDR3 totals 15 residues. Trimming removed 5 bases at V and 5 bases at J, with 18 bases between. The CDR3 sequence is CASSTTVGFWTEAFF. CDR3 nucleotides: TGTGCCAGCAGTACGACAGTGGGCTTTTGGACTGAAGCTTTCTTT.

There are a few counts of this clone. CDR3 sequence: CASSFRTGGLNTEAFF. The CDR3 nucleotides read TGTGCCAGCAGCTTCCGGACAGGGGGCTTGAACACTGAAGCTTTCTTT. The chain combines TRBV11-2 with TRBJ1-1; 11 nucleotides match TRBD1. V gave up 3 bases and J gave up 0 bases; unmatched junction bases: 3. Per the germline V gene, CDR1 is SGHAT and CDR2 is FQNNGV. There are 16 residues in the CDR3.

The chain couples TRBV14 to TRBJ1-4, with D possibly matching TRBD1 (5 bases). This CDR3 has 15 amino acids. Germline loops: CDR1 SGHDN, CDR2 FVKESK. V lost 1 base, J lost 8 bases, and 14 bases lay in between. The DNA for the CDR3 is TGTGCCAGCAGCCAAGTTCCAGGGCTCACGGAAAAACTGTTTTTT. Encoded protein: CASSQVPGLTEKLFF.

This chain connects TRBV7-9 to TRBJ1-4; 7 bases are a match to TRBD1. Germline assignment: CDR1 SEHNR and CDR2 FQNEAQ (reference sequence). After removal of 5 bases from V and 3 bases from J, the junction contained 6 bases not matched to a gene. The CDR3 is made up of 15 amino acids. The chain's CDR3 is CASSPQGKANEKLFF. The CDR3 DNA follows: TGTGCCAGCAGCCCACAGGGGAAAGCTAATGAAAAACTGTTTTTT.